Below are 10 T cell receptor beta chains sequenced from a single sample in a study of T-cell reconstitution after alpha-beta-depleted transplantation in children. Unique molecular identifiers featured in how the TCRbeta library was prepared. Each CDR3 protein is one row after TCRdb ran MiXCR on the PCR reads. The sample contains about 310,000 distinct CDR3 sequences, around 25% of which appear only once. The starting material was PBMCs, mostly from graft donor cells, obtained 180 days after TCRalphabeta/CD19-depleted stem cell transplant. The receptor set was obtained from a male patient younger than 18 who had a stem cell transplant for acute lymphoblastic leukemia, so the T cells may come from the graft donor.

There are a few counts of this clonotype. The chain is built from TRBV6-1 and TRBJ1-4; 10 positions agree with TRBD1. Germline V gene lookup returns CDR1 MNHNS and CDR2 SASEGT. J lost 8 bases, V lost 6 bases, and 6 bases had no gene match. The CDR3 has 14 residues. The CDR3 coding sequence is TGTGCCAGCAGACCCCGGGACAGGGGCGAAAAACTGTTTTTT. Amino acid sequence: CASRPRDRGEKLFF.

The rearrangement uses TRBV18 and TRBJ1-1; D is undetermined. CDR1 KGHSH and CDR2 LQKENI come from the germline V gene. The CDR3 is 14 amino acids. Trimming took 4 bases from V and 1 from J, leaving 10 bases between them. CDR3 amino acids: CASSLQLGNTEAFF. CDR3 sequence (DNA): TGTGCCAGCTCACTTCAGCTGGGGAACACTGAAGCTTTCTTT.

This chain connects TRBV20-1 to TRBJ2-7; 10 positions agree with TRBD1. V gave up 0 bases and J gave up 0 bases; unmatched junction bases: 5. Germline V gene sequence: CDR1 DFQATT, CDR2 SNEGSKA (reference sequence). The CDR3 sequence is 16 residues long. CDR3 coding DNA: TGCAGTGCTAGAGACGAGGACAGGGGGGGCTCCTACGAGCAGTACTTC. Translated: CSARDEDRGGSYEQYF.

The rearrangement uses TRBV4-1 and TRBJ2-5; TRBD2 matches 12 bases. The CDR3 extends over 17 amino acids. The V gene end was trimmed by 3 bases and the J gene end by 2 bases; junction bases not matched to a gene: 7. Germline V gene sequence: CDR1 MGHRA, CDR2 YSYEKL. In nucleotides, the CDR3 is TGCGCCAGCAGCCACCTCGGACTAGCGGGGCTTCAAGAGACCCAGTACTTC. Its translation: CASSHLGLAGLQETQYF.

V usage is TRBV7-8 and J usage is TRBJ1-2; D is unresolved. CDR1 is SGHVS and CDR2 is FQNEAQ in the germline V gene. V was shortened by 1 base and J by 4 bases, with 16 bases between the two germline ends. The CDR3 is 16 amino acids. CDR3 protein: CASSLGPAASGYGYTF. The CDR3 DNA follows: TGTGCCAGCAGCTTAGGTCCGGCAGCTTCGGGCTATGGCTACACCTTC.

The chain links TRBV12-3 or TRBV12-4 to TRBJ1-1, with D uncertain. The CDR3 contains 14 residues. The ends were cut back, 6 bases at V and 0 bases at J, with 11 bases in the middle. The CDR3 sequence is CASSPGRMNTEAFF. CDR3 DNA: TGTGCCAGCAGCCCCGGACGGATGAACACTGAAGCTTTCTTT.

The chain couples TRBV7-3 to TRBJ2-3; 10 bases match TRBD2. J was trimmed by 7 bases and V by 4 bases; bases with no gene match: 20. Germline CDR1 SGHTA, CDR2 FQGTGA. The CDR3 extends over 19 amino acids. For the CDR3, the DNA is TGTGCCAGCAGCTCCACCGGGCGAGACGTTAGCGGGAGGAGGCATACGCAGTATTTT. Amino acids: CASSSTGRDVSGRRHTQYF.

This rearrangement joins TRBV7-3 to TRBJ2-5; 10 bases map to TRBD2. Trimming cost V 1 base and J 1 base; bases outside gene matches: 0. Germline CDR1 reads SGHTA; CDR2 reads FQGTGA. CDR3 length equals 15 residues. CDR3 loop: CASSLRLAGQETQYF. The CDR3 DNA follows: TGTGCCAGCAGCTTAAGACTAGCGGGCCAAGAGACCCAGTACTTC.

This clonotype was found a few times. The chain uses TRBV3-1 and TRBJ2-7; D not resolved. Germline CDR1 LGHDT, CDR2 YNNKEL (reference sequence). The CDR3 runs to 15 residues. V shed 0 bases and J shed 4 bases, with 13 bases lying between them. DNA of the CDR3: TGTGCCAGCAGCCAAGAGGGTAGGGTCATTTACGAGCAGTACTTC. This translates into CASSQEGRVIYEQYF.

The rearrangement uses TRBV7-2 and TRBJ1-1; 7 bases align to TRBD1. The germline V gene has CDR1 SGHTA and CDR2 FQGNSA. V was pared by 1 base and J by 6 bases, with 11 bases of the junction left unmatched. The CDR3 is 16 amino acids. CDR3 coding DNA: TGTGCCAGCAGCTTAGGGACAGGCAGCCCCAAGTCTGAAGCTTTCTTT. Amino acid sequence: CASSLGTGSPKSEAFF.